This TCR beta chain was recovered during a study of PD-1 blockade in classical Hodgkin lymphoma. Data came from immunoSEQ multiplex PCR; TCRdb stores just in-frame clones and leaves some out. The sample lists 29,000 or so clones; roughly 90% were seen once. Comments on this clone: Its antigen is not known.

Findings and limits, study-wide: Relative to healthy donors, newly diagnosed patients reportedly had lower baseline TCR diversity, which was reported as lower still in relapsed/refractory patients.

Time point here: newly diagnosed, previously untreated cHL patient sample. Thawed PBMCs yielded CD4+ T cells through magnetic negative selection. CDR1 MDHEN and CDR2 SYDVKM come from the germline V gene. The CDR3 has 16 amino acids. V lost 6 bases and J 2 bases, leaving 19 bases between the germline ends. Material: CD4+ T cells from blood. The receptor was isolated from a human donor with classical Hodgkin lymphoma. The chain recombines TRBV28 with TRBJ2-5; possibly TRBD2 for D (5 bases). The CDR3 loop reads CASRTNTRGSQETQYF. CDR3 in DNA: TGTGCCAGCAGAACAAACACACGGGGTAGTCAAGAGACCCAGTACTTC.